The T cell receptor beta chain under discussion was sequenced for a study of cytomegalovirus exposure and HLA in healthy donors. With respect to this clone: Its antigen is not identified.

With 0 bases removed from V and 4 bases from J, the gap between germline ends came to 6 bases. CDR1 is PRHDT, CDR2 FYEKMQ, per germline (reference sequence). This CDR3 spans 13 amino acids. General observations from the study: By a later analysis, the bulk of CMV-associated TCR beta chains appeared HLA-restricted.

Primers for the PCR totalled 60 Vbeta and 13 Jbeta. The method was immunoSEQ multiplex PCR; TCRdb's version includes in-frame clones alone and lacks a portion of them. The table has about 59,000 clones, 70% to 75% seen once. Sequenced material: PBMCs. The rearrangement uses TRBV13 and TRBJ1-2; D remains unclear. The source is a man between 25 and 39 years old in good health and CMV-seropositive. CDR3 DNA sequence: TGTGCCAGCAGCTTAGGCCGGGTCTATGGCTACACCTTC. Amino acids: CASSLGRVYGYTF. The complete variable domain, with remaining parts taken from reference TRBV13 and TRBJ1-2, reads AAGVIQSPRHLIKEKRETATLKCYPIPRHDTVYWYQQGPGQDPQFLISFYEKMQSDKGSIPDRFSAQQFSDYHSELNMSSLELGDSALYFCASSLGRVYGYTFGSGTRLTVV.